This T cell receptor (beta chain) was captured in a study of PD-L1 blockade in urothelial cancer. This sample's time point: peripheral blood 6 weeks after treatment start. Enrolled patients showed locally advanced or metastatic urothelial carcinoma. Profiled with immunoSEQ multiplex PCR; TCRdb holds only in-frame clones, not every one. The sample yields about 91,000 clones, roughly 85% seen once. Trimming removed 0 bases from V and 5 bases from J, with 7 bases in between. CDR3 length: 14 residues. The V gene's germline CDR1 is SGHAT and CDR2 FQDESV (reference sequence). V usage is TRBV11-1 and J usage is TRBJ1-4, with unresolved D. The sequence came from a man in his 70s with urothelial cancer. The sequences come from PBMCs, collected around atezolizumab (anti-PD-L1) treatment. CDR3 sequence: CASSLAGGNEKLFF. The CDR3 DNA reads as TGTGCCAGCAGCTTAGCAGGAGGGAATGAAAAACTGTTTTTT.